The TCR beta chain described here comes from a study of identical twins. V lost 3 bases and J lost 4; bases outside the gene matches: 8. The germline V gene has CDR1 SEHNR and CDR2 FQNEAQ (reference sequence). The length of the CDR3 is 16 residues. This clonotype appeared a few times. The antigen remains unidentified. TCRdb reprocessed the 5' RACE reads via MiXCR and lists one record per CDR3 protein. The sample yields about 790,000 distinct CDR3 sequences, about 20% seen once. Study-level results: Carriage of fewer insertions was seen in abundant cord blood beta clonotypes, whereas memory repertoires showed none. The study based its conclusions on cross-sectional statistical analysis and did not follow the same donors.

This sample also appeared in a second study, on T cells expressing NK-cell markers.

The chain links TRBV7-9 to TRBJ2-5, with 10 positions matching TRBD1. Sequenced material: PBMCs. This TCR came from a woman between 18 and 29 years old in good health. CDR3: CASSFGDRGIRETQYF. The CDR3 coding sequence is TGTGCCAGCAGCTTCGGGGACAGGGGAATTAGAGAGACCCAGTACTTC. The full variable domain, completed using reference TRBV7-9 and TRBJ2-5, is DTGVSQNPRHKITKRGQNVTFRCDPISEHNRLYWYRQTLGQGPEFLTYFQNEAQLEKSRLLSDRFSAERPKGSFSTLEIQRTEQGDSAMYLCASSFGDRGIRETQYFGPGTRLLVL.